This entry features one T cell receptor (beta chain) sequence. The target antigen is unknown. These data are taken from a study of identical twins. General study results and limits: For cord blood, abundant beta clonotypes had fewer insertions, unlike memory repertoires, which showed none.

Each CDR3 protein gets one entry after TCRdb re-called the 5' RACE reads with MiXCR. The sample has a few hundred thousand distinct CDR3 sequences, around 9% seen once. Sequencing input: naive T cells sorted from blood. The receptor was derived from a woman aged 45-59 years in good health.

Here the CDR3 reads CASSQDRHNEQFF. For the CDR3, the DNA is TGCGCCAGCAGCCAGGACAGGCACAATGAGCAGTTCTTC. The chain combines TRBV5-1 with TRBJ2-1; 7 nucleotides match TRBD1. The junction had 3 bases not matched to a gene; V was cut back by 4 bases and J by 5 bases. The germline V gene has CDR1 SGHRS and CDR2 YFSETQ. The CDR3 is 13 amino acids.